Listed below are T cell receptor beta chains from one sample, sequenced in a study of human T cells and chemical hapten exposure. From the RACE reads, TCRdb called clonotypes with MiXCR, one entry per CDR3 protein. The profile shows over 130,000 distinct CDR3 sequences, about 12% of them singletons. The sequences come from whole blood, collected in connection with sensitization to the hapten diphenylcyclopropenone (DPC). The receptor source for this set is a woman aged 45-65 years with alopecia areata. Some clones in this sample may be carry-over from other donors' samples. Each CDR3 is given with its conserved first and last residue. D genes are given only for firm matches. Expanded clones get a size class; other rows say once, few or many, or leave the size out.

TRBV7-6	TRBD1	TRBJ1-6	17	.	TGTGCCAGCAGATCACCGGGACAGCCGAACTATAATTCACCCCTCCACTTT	CASRSPGQPNYNSPLHF
TRBV5-1	.	TRBJ2-4	15	.	TGCGCCAGCAGCGACTTAGGCATTGGCAAAAACATTCAGTACTTC	CASSDLGIGKNIQYF
TRBV7-2	.	TRBJ1-2	14	.	TGTGCCAGCAGCCCGGGAGCGGTTAACTATGGCTACACCTTC	CASSPGAVNYGYTF
TRBV7-3	TRBD2	TRBJ2-3	15	many	TGTGCCAGCAGCTCTAGGCAGGGAGGGACAGATACGCAGTATTTT	CASSSRQGGTDTQYF
TRBV2	TRBD2	TRBJ2-5	17	.	TGTGCCAGCAGTGAACCTAGCGGGGGGGCGAGGCCAAAGACCCAGTACTTC	CASSEPSGGARPKTQYF
TRBV11-2	TRBD2	TRBJ2-3	17	.	TGTGCCAGCAGCTTAGTCGTCCGGGGGGAAGGCACAGATACGCAGTATTTT	CASSLVVRGEGTDTQYF
TRBV29-1	.	TRBJ2-7	12	.	TGCAGCGTTGTAAGCCAATCCTACGAGCAGTACTTC	CSVVSQSYEQYF
TRBV7-6	TRBD1	TRBJ1-1	14	many	TGTGCCAGCAGCGACAGGGGGCTGAACACTGAAGCTTTCTTT	CASSDRGLNTEAFF
TRBV2	TRBD1	TRBJ1-4	14	many	TGTGCCAGCACCCGGGACAGGGGGTATGAAAAACTGTTTTTT	CASTRDRGYEKLFF
TRBV7-2	.	TRBJ2-5	13	.	TGTGCCAGCGTAAGGGAACGGGGAGAGACCCAGTACTTC	CASVRERGETQYF
TRBV9	TRBD1	TRBJ2-1	13	.	TGTGCCAGCAGCGTTCAGGGGGCAGTTGAGCAGTTCTTC	CASSVQGAVEQFF
TRBV12-3/TRBV12-4	.	TRBJ2-2	15	.	TGTGCCAGCAGCCCCAGGGGTACGAACACCGGGGAGCTGTTTTTT	CASSPRGTNTGELFF
TRBV14	.	TRBJ1-4	11	.	TGTGCCAGCAGGAAGAAGGGAGAACTGTTTTTT	CASRKKGELFF
TRBV6-5	.	TRBJ1-5	14	few	TGTGCCAGCAGGAAAACGAGGGAGTTCCAGCCCCAGCATTTT	CASRKTREFQPQHF
TRBV9	TRBD1	TRBJ1-4	14	.	TGTGCCAGCAGCCCCCGGGACAGGCCGGAAAAACTGTTTTTT	CASSPRDRPEKLFF
TRBV3-1	.	TRBJ1-5	14	once	TGTGCCAGCAGCCAAGTTAGCGACAATCAGCTCCAGCATTTT	CASSQVSDNQLQHF
TRBV7-8	.	TRBJ1-5	16	many	TGTGCCAGCAGCTCTAGACGGACCGCCGCAAATCAGCCCCAGCATTTT	CASSSRRTAANQPQHF
TRBV20-1	.	TRBJ1-5	12	many	TGCAGTGCTAGAAGGGGAGGGGAGCCCCAGCATTTT	CSARRGGEPQHF
TRBV6-6	.	TRBJ2-2	16	few	TGTGCCAGCAGTTACTCGAAAGGGAGAGGGGCCGGGGAGCTGTTTTTT	CASSYSKGRGAGELFF
TRBV29-1	.	TRBJ2-4	12	.	TGCAGCGTTGAAGAGGCCAAAAACATTCAGTACTTC	CSVEEAKNIQYF
TRBV12-3/TRBV12-4	.	TRBJ1-2	15	few	TGTGCCAGCAGTTTCACTGATGCAGCTAACTATGGCTACACCTTC	CASSFTDAANYGYTF
TRBV16	.	TRBJ2-7	14	few	TGTGCCAGCCAGCCAACACGGGCGAAGGGGGAGCAGTACTTC	CASQPTRAKGEQYF
TRBV4-2	.	TRBJ1-4	16	.	TGTGCCAGCAGCGCAAACAGGGAAGGGGGTAATGAAAAACTGTTTTTT	CASSANREGGNEKLFF
TRBV12-2	.	TRBJ2-7	13	.	TGTGCAAGTCGTTGTTTGGGGCACTACGAGCAGTACTTC	CASRCLGHYEQYF
TRBV3-1	.	TRBJ1-4	15	.	TGTGCCAGCAGCCAAGATACAGCACGGAATGAAAAACTGTTTTTT	CASSQDTARNEKLFF
TRBV7-9	TRBD2	TRBJ2-3	16	.	TGTGCCAGCAGCGTGGGACTAGCGGGAGGAGTAGATACGCAGTATTTT	CASSVGLAGGVDTQYF